This T cell receptor (beta chain) was obtained from a study of human T cells and chemical hapten exposure. From the RACE reads, TCRdb called clonotypes with MiXCR, one entry per CDR3 protein. The repertoire holds roughly 180,000 distinct CDR3 sequences, with around 15% as singletons. Time point described: patch test 1, 2 weeks after DPC sensitization. Treatment described: therapeutic diphenylcyclopropenone sensitization with weekly scalp DPC. The length of the CDR3 is 15 residues. V shed 7 bases, J shed 6 bases, and the junction held 11 bases outside the gene matches. The germline gives CDR1 LNHDA, CDR2 SQIVND (reference sequence). This clonotype was observed a few times.

Sequencing used whole blood, obtained in connection with sensitization to the hapten diphenylcyclopropenone (DPC). This clonotype was sampled from a woman aged 25-40 years with alopecia areata. Some clones in this sample may be carry-over from other donors' samples. V usage is TRBV19 and J usage is TRBJ1-2; 10 bases align to TRBD1. The CDR3 spells CASTAGTGVFDGYTF. CDR3 coding DNA: TGTGCCAGTACCGCCGGGACAGGGGTTTTTGATGGCTACACCTTC. Combining the CDR3 with reference TRBV19 and TRBJ1-2 gives the whole variable domain DGGITQSPKYLFRKEGQNVTLSCEQNLNHDAMYWYRQDPGQGLRLIYYSQIVNDFQKGDIAEGYSVSREKKESFPLTVTSAQKNPTAFYLCASTAGTGVFDGYTFGSGTRLTVV.